One sample yielded the 20 T cell receptor beta chains listed below, sequenced in a study of beta chain features in type 1 diabetes. Investigators reverse transcribed all isolated RNA, so they sequenced expressed TCRB transcripts. Assay: immunoSEQ multiplex PCR; the TCRdb copy retains only in-frame clones and omits some. The data contain roughly 50,000 clones, about 48% of them singletons. Study-level findings and limits: Within each of all four CD4+ subsets, Type 1 diabetes patients had TCRB CDR3s that were moderately but significantly shorter.

No antigens are known for them. Sample: stem cell memory CD4+ T cells from blood. These receptors were obtained from a man aged 25-45 years with type 1 diabetes.

The chain combines TRBV7-9 with TRBJ2-5, with 9 bases that match TRBD2. Judging by the DNA end, TRBJ2-7 fits better; the J call may be wrong. The CDR3 runs 15 residues. Germline-derived CDR1 and CDR2 are SEHNR and FQNEAQ (reference sequence). CDR3 protein: CASSLTSGSSYEQYF. In DNA form, the CDR3 reads TGTGCCAGCAGCTTAACTAGCGGGTCCTCCTACGAGCAGTACTTC.

The chain couples TRBV5-6 to TRBJ2-2; D is ambiguous. Germline loops: CDR1 SGHDT, CDR2 YYEEEE. The CDR3 is 15 amino acids. V was clipped by 0 bases and J by 3 bases, with 9 bases between them. The CDR3 DNA reads TGTGCCAGCAGCTTGGCACTTAAATACACCGGGGAGCTGTTTTTT. Its translation: CASSLALKYTGELFF.

The genes are TRBV6-1 and TRBJ2-7; D gene unclear. From germline, CDR1 is MNHNS and CDR2 SASEGT. V was clipped by 8 bases and J by 6 bases, with 8 bases between them. This CDR3 is built from 10 residues. The CDR3 spells CASGLLEQYF. CDR3 coding DNA: TGTGCCAGCGGCCTTCTCGAGCAGTACTTC.

The table lists this clone with a few counts. The limits of the CDR3 on the DNA are not certain, so only TCRdb's listed CDR3 is given. The chain links TRBV29-1 to TRBJ2-1; the table calls TRBD2, which could not be checked here. Germline-derived CDR1 and CDR2 are SQVTM and ANQGSEA. The length of the CDR3 is 12 amino acids, counting both ends. The CDR3 protein is CSVGGGAGLRFF.

This clone was counted a few times. CDR3 loop: CASSPHPSNEQFF. The CDR3 DNA reads TGTGCCAGCAGCCCACATCCTAGCAATGAGCAGTTCTTC. The genes are TRBV9 and TRBJ2-1; D is uncertain. This CDR3 is built from 13 residues. V was clipped by 4 bases and J by 6 bases, with 11 bases between them. Germline loops: CDR1 SGDLS, CDR2 YYNGEE.

This rearrangement joins TRBV7-8 to TRBJ2-1; maybe TRBD2 (5 bases). Germline V gene sequence: CDR1 SGHVS, CDR2 FQNEAQ. This CDR3 comprises 12 residues. Between the trimmed V and J ends, which lost 10 bases and 12 bases, there was a span of 19 bases. DNA for the CDR3: TGTGCCACCCTTGTGTACCCCCGGGGGCAGTTCTTC. Amino acids: CATLVYPRGQFF.

This clone was picked up a small number of times. The DNA of the CDR3 is TGCGCCAGCAGCTCGCGAGAATCGAGCTACGAGCAGTACTTC. This sequence encodes CASSSRESSYEQYF. The genes are TRBV5-1 and TRBJ2-7; no clear D gene. There are 14 residues in the CDR3. The V gene lost 3 bases and the J gene lost 3 bases, with 13 bases spanning the gap. Germline V gives CDR1 SGHRS, CDR2 YFSETQ.

This clone occurred a few times. The gene calls are TRBV6-1 and TRBJ2-2; D gene unclear. The CDR3 totals 13 residues. V was trimmed by 2 bases and J by 6 bases, leaving 7 bases between them. Germline V gene lookup returns CDR1 MNHNS and CDR2 SASEGT. The CDR3, as DNA: TGTGCCAGCAGTGAATTGCCAGCCGGGGAGCTGTTTTTT. Its translation: CASSELPAGELFF.

The CDR3 reads CASSPGFSGGYTF. The CDR3 nucleotides are TGCGCCAGCAGCCCAGGGTTTTCTGGTGGCTACACCTTC. The chain combines TRBV5-1 with TRBJ1-2; the D gene is possibly TRBD1 (5 bases). The germline V and J ends were trimmed by 4 bases and 7 bases, with 14 bases remaining between them. This CDR3 region has 13 residues. Germline V gene lookup returns CDR1 SGHRS and CDR2 YFSETQ.

This clone was counted a few times. The gene calls are TRBV9 and TRBJ2-7; D is undetermined. Germline V gives CDR1 SGDLS, CDR2 YYNGEE. The CDR3 has 14 amino acids. Trimming pared 4 bases from V and 4 bases from J, leaving 15 bases between. The CDR3, as DNA: TGTGCCAGCAGCTCCGCTCCGGCAGGATACGAGCAGTACTTC. This encodes CASSSAPAGYEQYF.

This clone was recorded a few times. The genes are TRBV9 and TRBJ2-6, with 8 positions matching TRBD2. The V segment lost 4 bases and the J segment 0 bases; nucleotides outside the gene matches: 9. Germline V lookup: CDR1 SGDLS, CDR2 YYNGEE. This CDR3 is built from 18 residues. The CDR3 DNA is TGTGCCAGCAGCCCGACGGCGGGAGGAAACTCTGGGGCCAACGTCCTGACTTTC. This gives the protein CASSPTAGGNSGANVLTF.

The chain is built from TRBV28 and TRBJ2-7, with 7 bases that match TRBD1. CDR3 length: 15 residues. The germline V gene has CDR1 MDHEN and CDR2 SYDVKM. With V trimmed by 7 bases and J by 4 bases, 13 bases remained unmatched. In nucleotides, the CDR3 is TGTGCCAGCATCTCCGGGGACAGAGCCCCTTACGAGCAGTACTTC. It codes for CASISGDRAPYEQYF.

This clone was picked up a small number of times. The chain links TRBV10-3 to TRBJ1-2; 8 bases match TRBD1. This CDR3 comprises 16 residues. Germline lookup yields CDR1 ENHRY and CDR2 SYGVKD. V shed 0 bases and J 4 bases; nucleotides not matched to a gene: 7. CDR3 sequence reads: CAISESTGTGLYGYTF. The CDR3 bases are TGTGCCATCAGTGAGTCGACTGGGACAGGCCTCTATGGCTACACCTTC.

The chain is built from TRBV15 and TRBJ1-1; tentative D call: TRBD1 (6 bases). V shed 1 base and J shed 1 base, with 13 bases lying between them. Germline loops: CDR1 LNHNV, CDR2 YYDKDF (reference sequence). The CDR3 extends over 16 amino acids. Here the CDR3 reads CATSRVTGHWNTEAFF. The CDR3 bases are TGTGCCACCAGCAGAGTTACAGGGCATTGGAACACTGAAGCTTTCTTT.

V and J are TRBV5-1 and TRBJ2-1; 10 positions match TRBD2. Germline V gene sequence: CDR1 SGHRS, CDR2 YFSETQ. The CDR3 runs to 15 residues. The V segment lost 0 bases and the J segment 6 bases; nucleotides outside the gene matches: 3. The CDR3 bases are TGCGCCAGCAGCTTGGGGACTAGCGGTTTCAATGAGCAGTTCTTC. Its protein is CASSLGTSGFNEQFF.

The chain recombines TRBV6-5 with TRBJ1-1; TRBD1 aligns across 9 bases. CDR3 length: 14 amino acids. The J segment lost 3 bases and the V segment lost 6 bases, leaving 5 bases of the junction unmatched. Germline lookup yields CDR1 MNHEY and CDR2 SVGAGI. The CDR3 loop is CASRLQGAYTEAFF. In DNA form, the CDR3 reads TGTGCCAGCAGACTACAGGGGGCTTACACTGAAGCTTTCTTT.

V is TRBV28 and J is TRBJ2-3; 9 positions match TRBD1. The junction had 3 bases not matched to a gene; V was cut back by 2 bases and J by 0 bases. Germline CDR1 is MDHEN and CDR2 is SYDVKM. This CDR3 is 16 amino acids long. CDR3 loop: CASSLAGTGSTDTQYF. CDR3 DNA sequence: TGTGCCAGCAGTTTAGCCGGGACAGGGAGCACAGATACGCAGTATTTT.

This clone was counted only a few times. This rearrangement joins TRBV19 to TRBJ2-4; 8 nucleotides match TRBD1. Germline CDR1 is LNHDA and CDR2 is SQIVND (reference sequence). V lost 5 bases and J lost 6; bases outside the gene matches: 12. The CDR3 totals 16 residues. CDR3 amino acids: CASSVPGQVRGNIQYF. For the CDR3, the DNA is TGTGCCAGTAGTGTCCCGGGACAGGTTCGGGGAAACATTCAGTACTTC.

The rearrangement joins TRBV6-6 to TRBJ2-2, with a weak D call TRBD2 (5 bases). The CDR3 runs 13 residues. The germline V gene encodes CDR1 MNHNY and CDR2 SVGAGI (reference sequence). V shed 6 bases and J shed 4 bases, with 9 bases lying between them. This CDR3 is CASSLGGTGELFF. As DNA, the CDR3 is TGTGCCAGCAGCCTCGGAGGCACCGGGGAGCTGTTTTTT.

J is TRBJ1-4 and V is TRBV6-1; no clear D. V was shortened by 7 bases and J by 8 bases, with 20 bases between the two germline ends. The germline CDR1 and CDR2 sequences are MNHNS and SASEGT. The CDR3 consists of 15 residues. The CDR3 DNA reads as TGTGCCAGCACCCTAACCGGAGGATTCGAAGAAAAACTGTTTTTT. Translated: CASTLTGGFEEKLFF.